Sequencing of this TCR beta chain was carried out in a study of radiation and T cells in renal cell carcinoma. Trimming cost V 6 bases and J 2 bases, with 10 bases left between them. Germline loops: CDR1 SQVTM, CDR2 ANQGSEA. This CDR3 has 12 amino acids. The time point is: blood 2 weeks post-SBRT. Treatment defined: 15 Gy SBRT to primary tumor, nephrectomy 4 weeks later. Sequenced by immunoSEQ multiplex PCR; TCRdb stores in-frame clones only, minus some. The sample includes about 130,000 clones, roughly four fifths of them seen just once. This clone showed up many times. Sequencing was performed on blood, taken from a patient whose treatment included radiotherapy and nephrectomy. The chain couples TRBV29-1 to TRBJ1-2; maybe TRBD1 (6 bases). The receptor was derived from a woman aged 55-69 years with renal cell carcinoma. CDR3 in DNA: TGCAGCGTGACGGACAGCAACTATGGCTACACCTTC. As protein: CSVTDSNYGYTF. Full variable domain (rest looked up from reference TRBV29-1 and TRBJ1-2): SAVISQKPSRDICQRGTSLTIQCQVDSQVTMMFWYRQQPGQSLTLIATANQGSEATYESGFVIDKFPISRPNLTFSTLTVSNMSPEDSSIYLCSVTDSNYGYTFGSGTRLTVV.